This TCR beta chain was sequenced during a study of cytomegalovirus exposure and HLA in healthy donors. Study observations and caveats: V- and J-gene trimming in TCR beta was tied to a missense DCLRE1C variant by an analysis performed later.

CDR1 is LGHNA and CDR2 is YSLEER in the germline V gene. CDR3 length equals 16 residues. With 1 base removed from V and 0 bases from J, the gap between germline ends came to 13 bases. In the PCR, 60 Vbeta and 13 Jbeta primers were used. Sequenced by immunoSEQ multiplex PCR; TCRdb stores in-frame clones only, minus some. This table has 150,000 or so clones, around 80% appearing once. As for this clone: Its matching antigen is unknown.

The rearrangement links TRBV4-3 to TRBJ2-7; maybe TRBD2 (6 bases). The sequence was obtained from a woman aged 35 to 49 in good health and CMV-seronegative. Source material: PBMCs. This chain's CDR3 is CASSQVAGSHSYEQYF. CDR3 coding DNA: TGCGCCAGCAGCCAAGTGGCCGGGAGCCACTCCTACGAGCAGTACTTC.